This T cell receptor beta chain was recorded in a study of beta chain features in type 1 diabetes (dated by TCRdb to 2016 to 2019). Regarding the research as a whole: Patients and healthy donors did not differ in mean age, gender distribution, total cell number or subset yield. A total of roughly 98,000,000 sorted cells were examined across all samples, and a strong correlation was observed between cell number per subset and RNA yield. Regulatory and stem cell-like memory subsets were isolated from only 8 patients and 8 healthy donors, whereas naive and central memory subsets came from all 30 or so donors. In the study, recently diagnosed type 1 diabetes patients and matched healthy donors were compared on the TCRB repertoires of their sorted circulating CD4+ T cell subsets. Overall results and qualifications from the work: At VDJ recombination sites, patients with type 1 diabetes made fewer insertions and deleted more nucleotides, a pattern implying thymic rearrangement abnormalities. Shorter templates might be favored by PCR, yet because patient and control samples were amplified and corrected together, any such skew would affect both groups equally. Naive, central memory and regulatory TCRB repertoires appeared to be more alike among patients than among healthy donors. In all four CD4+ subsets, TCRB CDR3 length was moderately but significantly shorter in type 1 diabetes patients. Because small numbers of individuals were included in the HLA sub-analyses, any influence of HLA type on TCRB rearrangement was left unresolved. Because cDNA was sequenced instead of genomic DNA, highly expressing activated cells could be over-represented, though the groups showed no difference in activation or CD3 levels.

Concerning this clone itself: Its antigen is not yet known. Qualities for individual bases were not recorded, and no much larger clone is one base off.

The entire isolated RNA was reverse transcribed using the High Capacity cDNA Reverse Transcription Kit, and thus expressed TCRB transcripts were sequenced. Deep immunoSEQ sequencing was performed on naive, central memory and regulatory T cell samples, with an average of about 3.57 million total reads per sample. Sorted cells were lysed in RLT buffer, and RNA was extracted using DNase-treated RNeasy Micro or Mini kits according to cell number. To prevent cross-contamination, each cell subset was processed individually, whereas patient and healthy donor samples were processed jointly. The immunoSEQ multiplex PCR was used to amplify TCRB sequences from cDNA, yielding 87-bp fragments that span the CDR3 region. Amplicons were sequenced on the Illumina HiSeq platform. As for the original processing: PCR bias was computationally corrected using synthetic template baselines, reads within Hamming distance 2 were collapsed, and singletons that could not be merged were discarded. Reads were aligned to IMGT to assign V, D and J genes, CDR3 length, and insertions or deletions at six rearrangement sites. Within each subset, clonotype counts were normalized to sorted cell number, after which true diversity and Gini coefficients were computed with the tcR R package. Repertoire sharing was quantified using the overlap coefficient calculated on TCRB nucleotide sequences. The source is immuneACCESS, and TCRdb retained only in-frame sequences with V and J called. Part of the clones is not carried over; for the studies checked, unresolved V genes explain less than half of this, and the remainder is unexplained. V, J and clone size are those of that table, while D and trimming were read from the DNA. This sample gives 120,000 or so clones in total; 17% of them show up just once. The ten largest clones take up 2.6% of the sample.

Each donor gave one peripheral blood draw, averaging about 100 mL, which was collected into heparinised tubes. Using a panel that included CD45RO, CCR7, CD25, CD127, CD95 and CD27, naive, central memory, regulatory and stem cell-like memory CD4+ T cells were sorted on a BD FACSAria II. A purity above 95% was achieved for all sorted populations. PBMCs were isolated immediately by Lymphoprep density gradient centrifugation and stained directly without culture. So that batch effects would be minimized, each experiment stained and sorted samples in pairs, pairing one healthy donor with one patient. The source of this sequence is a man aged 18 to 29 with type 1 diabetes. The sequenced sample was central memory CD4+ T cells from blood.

Here the CDR3 is given as CASSPGGIYNEQFF. The bases read TGTGCCAGCTCACCGGGGGGGATTTACAATGAGCAGTTCTTC. The sequence joins TRBV18 to TRBJ2-1, and 7 junction bases match TRBD2. Clipping removes 3 bases from V and 4 bases from J, with 3 as the unmatched junction base count. Inclusive of the bounding cysteine and phenylalanine, the CDR3 is 14 residues long. Only the CDR3 DNA is retained, 42 bases long and in frame from the first base. From the germline V gene, CDR1 is KGHSH and CDR2 is LQKENI.